The TCR beta chain described here comes from a study of T cell responses to AZD1222 COVID-19 vaccine. Whole-study results and caveats: CD4 TCRs associated with vaccination spanned spike, dominating at 160-218 and 743-854. All repertoire sampling was performed exclusively after the peak T cell response.

With respect to this clone: Its target is not known.

The CDR3 has 20 amino acids. V gave up 4 bases and J gave up 0 bases; unmatched junction bases: 12. Germline V gene data show CDR1 as KGHDR and CDR2 as SFDVKD. Profiling relied on immunoSEQ multiplex PCR, and the TCRdb table lists in-frame clones only, not all of them. The sample includes around 150,000 clones, more than 85% of them seen just once. V usage is TRBV24-1 and J usage is TRBJ2-1; 12 nucleotides agree with TRBD2. The receptor was isolated from an adult who received the AZD1222 COVID-19 vaccine. The material was peripheral blood, obtained 28 days after the second AZD1222 dose. The DNA of the CDR3 is TGTGCCACCAGTGAACGTCCGGGACTAGCGGGCTTGAGCTCCTACAATGAGCAGTTCTTC. Amino acids: CATSERPGLAGLSSYNEQFF.